This passage covers 30 T cell receptor beta chains from one sample sequenced in a study of blood T cell repertoires in COVID-19. Method: immunoSEQ multiplex PCR; TCRdb's copy keeps in-frame clones and lacks some. Among about 250,000 clones listed, more than 70% were seen once. The material sequenced was peripheral blood. Receptors originate from a woman older than 75 with COVID-19, enrolled during active disease.

The chain combines TRBV28 with TRBJ1-2; TRBD1 might be the D (6 bases). This CDR3 region has 15 residues. The ends were cut back, 7 bases at V and 4 bases at J, with 19 bases in the middle. From germline, CDR1 is MDHEN and CDR2 SYDVKM. The CDR3 region has the DNA TGTGCCAGCACATCCCAGGGGAAGGGCCGCTATGGCTACACCTTC. Translated, it gives CASTSQGKGRYGYTF.

The chain is built from TRBV3-1 (or the pseudogene TRBV3-2) and TRBJ1-3; D unclear. Trimming shortened V by 1 base and J by 4 bases, and 8 bases separated the two germline ends. CDR3 size: 14 residues. Germline CDR1 and CDR2: LGHDT and YNNKEL (reference sequence). The CDR3 sequence: CASSQASGGNTIYF. As DNA, the CDR3 is TGTGCCAGCAGCCAAGCCAGCGGCGGAAACACCATATATTTT.

This clone is a singleton in its sample. At the DNA level, this CDR3 is encoded by other sequences in the same sample as well. V usage is TRBV5-6 and J usage is TRBJ1-2; 7 nucleotides match TRBD1. CDR3 size: 12 residues. Germline CDR1 and CDR2: SGHDT and YYEEEE. The trim removed 4 bases at V and 6 bases at J, leaving 3 bases unmatched. CDR3 bases: TGTGCCAGCAGCCTCGACAGGGATGGCTACACCTTC. Translation: CASSLDRDGYTF.

The count of this clone is one. This sequence joins TRBV4-2 and TRBJ2-3; 10 bases fit TRBD2. The ends lost 1 base at V and 0 bases at J; junction bases unmatched: 4. Germline CDR1 LGHNA, CDR2 YNFKEQ. This CDR3 has 17 residues. The CDR3: CASSQVSAGGSTDTQYF. The CDR3 nucleotides are TGTGCCAGCAGCCAAGTGTCAGCGGGGGGGAGCACAGATACGCAGTATTTT.

The chain combines TRBV20-1 with TRBJ2-1; 8 bases map to TRBD1. This CDR3 is 14 amino acids long. V dropped 3 bases and J dropped 5; count of bases not matched to a gene: 6. Germline CDR1 reads DFQATT; CDR2 reads SNEGSKA (reference sequence). CDR3 in amino acids: CSASSQGAHNEQFF. The CDR3 bases are TGCAGTGCTAGTAGTCAGGGGGCTCACAATGAGCAGTTCTTC.

The chain is built from TRBV18 and TRBJ1-1; D is ambiguous. Germline CDR1 KGHSH, CDR2 LQKENI. V lost 1 base and J lost 5, with 17 bases in between. This CDR3 is built from 16 residues. The DNA of the CDR3 is TGTGCCAGCTCACCACGCGTCACGGTGAGGTGGACTGAAGCTTTCTTT. Translated, it gives CASSPRVTVRWTEAFF.

There are a few counts of this clone. This chain's CDR3 is CASSPGTGGAQPQHF. CDR3 coding DNA: TGTGCCAGCAGTCCCGGGACAGGGGGCGCACAGCCCCAGCATTTT. This chain links TRBV28 with TRBJ1-5; 12 bases agree with TRBD1. Per germline, CDR1 MDHEN and CDR2 SYDVKM. V shed 5 bases and J 7 bases; nucleotides not matched to a gene: 6. CDR3 length: 15 amino acids.

This rearrangement joins TRBV2 to TRBJ2-2; TRBD1 matches at 9 bases. V dropped 5 bases and J dropped 7; count of bases not matched to a gene: 5. The CDR3 sequence is 14 residues long. Germline assignment: CDR1 SNHLY and CDR2 FYNNEI. In nucleotides, the CDR3 is TGTGCCAGCAGTTCCGGGACAGGGATCGGGGAGCTGTTTTTT. This encodes CASSSGTGIGELFF.

This chain uses TRBV7-2 with TRBJ2-7, with TRBD1 identical over 9 bases. This CDR3 is built from 14 residues. The V and J ends lost 5 bases and 5 bases, in that order; junction bases with no gene match: 7. CDR1 is SGHTA, CDR2 FQGNSA, per germline. The CDR3: CASSPRTGANEQYF. In DNA, the CDR3 is TGTGCCAGCAGCCCCCGGACAGGGGCGAACGAGCAGTACTTC.

V is TRBV28 and J is TRBJ2-7; 8 bases align to TRBD1. The CDR3 has 13 amino acids. J gave up 2 bases and V 5 bases, and 2 bases lay outside the gene matches. Germline values: CDR1 MDHEN, CDR2 SYDVKM. CDR3 sequence: CASSGQGTYEQYV. CDR3 sequence (DNA): TGTGCCAGCAGTGGACAGGGCACCTACGAGCAGTACGTC.

The rearrangement joins TRBV7-9 to TRBJ2-7, with 10 bases aligning to TRBD1. The CDR3 has 14 amino acids. V trimming: 8 bases; J trimming: 1 base; junction bases outside the gene matches: 5. Germline V gene data show CDR1 as SEHNR and CDR2 as FQNEAQ (reference sequence). The CDR3 region is CASVRTGGSYEQYF. CDR3 nucleotide sequence: TGTGCCAGCGTTAGGACAGGGGGGTCCTACGAGCAGTACTTC.

This chain joins TRBV5-4 and TRBJ2-2; perhaps TRBD1 as D (5 bases). Looked up from germline, CDR1 is SGHNT and CDR2 is YYREEE (reference sequence). The ends were cut back, 0 bases at V and 5 bases at J, with 8 bases in the middle. The CDR3 covers 14 residues. The CDR3 here is CASSLARATGELFF. CDR3 bases: TGTGCCAGCAGCTTGGCCAGGGCAACCGGGGAGCTGTTTTTT. Supplemented by reference TRBV5-4 and TRBJ2-2, the full variable domain reads ETGVTQSPTHLIKTRGQQVTLRCSSQSGHNTVSWYQQALGQGPQFIFQYYREEENGRGNFPPRFSGLQFPNYSSELNVNALELDDSALYLCASSLARATGELFFGEGSRLTVL.

V and J are TRBV28 and TRBJ2-1; the D gene is possibly TRBD1 (5 bases). The length of the CDR3 is 14 residues. From germline, CDR1 is MDHEN and CDR2 SYDVKM. Deletions cut 6 bases from V and 4 bases from J, with 13 bases between. The CDR3 DNA sequence: TGTGCCAGCAGCCCCCCAGGGCCTTACAATGAGCAGTTCTTC. Protein sequence: CASSPPGPYNEQFF.

This chain joins TRBV7-9 and TRBJ2-5; weak D call: TRBD1 (6 bases). Germline assignment: CDR1 SEHNR and CDR2 FQNEAQ (reference sequence). The germline V and J ends were trimmed by 2 bases and 5 bases, with 12 bases remaining between them. This CDR3 has 14 residues. The CDR3 DNA reads TGTGCCAGCAGCTTAACAGGGAAGTACGAGACCCAGTACTTC. Its protein is CASSLTGKYETQYF.

This chain connects TRBV2 to TRBJ1-4; D remains unclear. Per the germline V gene, CDR1 is SNHLY and CDR2 is FYNNEI. This CDR3 region has 13 residues. Trimming shortened V by 8 bases and J by 1 base, and 8 bases separated the two germline ends. The CDR3 DNA is TGTGCCAGCCGACTCTTAACTAATGAAAAACTGTTTTTT. Amino acid sequence: CASRLLTNEKLFF.

The rearrangement joins TRBV4-2 to TRBJ2-3; 8 bases agree with TRBD2. Germline V gives CDR1 LGHNA, CDR2 YNFKEQ. The CDR3 sequence is 14 residues long. Unmatched junction bases numbered 2, after V lost 0 bases and J lost 6 bases. CDR3 DNA sequence: TGTGCCAGCAGCCAAGAATTAGCGGGGGATACGCAGTATTTT. Amino acids: CASSQELAGDTQYF.

The chain combines TRBV28 with TRBJ1-1; D is possibly TRBD1 (6 bases). Per germline, CDR1 MDHEN and CDR2 SYDVKM. Trimming took off 6 bases at V and 0 bases at J, with 17 bases between the two ends. The CDR3 extends over 16 amino acids. CDR3 sequence (DNA): TGTGCCAGCAGCTTAGGTCGGACAGCCCTGAACACTGAAGCTTTCTTT. It specifies CASSLGRTALNTEAFF. Using reference TRBV28 and TRBJ1-1 for the parts outside the CDR3, the full variable domain is DVKVTQSSRYLVKRTGEKVFLECVQDMDHENMFWYRQDPGLGLRLIYFSYDVKMKEKGDIPEGYSVSREKKERFSLILESASTNQTSMYLCASSLGRTALNTEAFFGQGTRLTVV.

The chain employs TRBV5-6 and TRBJ2-3; D is possibly TRBD2 (7 bases). Germline CDR1 is SGHDT and CDR2 is YYEEEE. Trimming took 3 bases from V and 3 from J, leaving 17 bases between them. This CDR3 contains 16 residues. The CDR3 region is CASSSGGGGRTDTQYF. Written as DNA, the CDR3 is TGTGCCAGCAGCTCCGGAGGGGGGGGAAGGACAGATACGCAGTATTTT.

This clone has a single count. V usage is TRBV3-1 (or the pseudogene TRBV3-2) and J usage is TRBJ2-2, with 11 bases that match TRBD2. CDR3 length: 17 amino acids. V was clipped by 9 bases and J by 4 bases; unmatched bases: 13. From germline, CDR1 is LGHDT and CDR2 YNNKEL (reference sequence). The DNA of the CDR3 is TGTGCCAGTACCCACTCATCTAGCGGGGGGACCACCGGGGAGCTGTTTTTT. This sequence encodes CASTHSSSGGTTGELFF.

CDR3 in amino acids: CASSIDPVTVDQPQHF. The CDR3 DNA reads TGTGCCAGTAGTATAGATCCCGTGACAGTTGATCAGCCCCAGCATTTT. The rearrangement uses TRBV19 and TRBJ1-5; D is possibly TRBD1 (5 bases). The CDR3 contains 16 residues. V shed 0 bases and J shed 5 bases, with 14 bases lying between them. The V gene's germline CDR1 is LNHDA and CDR2 SQIVND (reference sequence).

This clone turned up a few times. J is TRBJ1-5 and V is TRBV6-5, with 9 bases aligning to TRBD1. The CDR3 has 14 residues. With 6 bases clipped from V and 9 bases from J, the junction kept 9 bases outside the gene matches. The germline V gene has CDR1 MNHEY and CDR2 SVGAGI. The CDR3 DNA sequence: TGTGCCAGCAGCCAGGGGACAGGGCTGTTGCCCCAGCATTTT. It yields the protein CASSQGTGLLPQHF.

This clone was counted a few times. The chain carries TRBV6-2 or TRBV6-3 and TRBJ1-5; 7 bases line up with TRBD1. The V segment lost 4 bases and the J segment 1 base; nucleotides outside the gene matches: 10. From germline, CDR1 is MNHEY and CDR2 SVGEGT. The CDR3 covers 17 residues. As DNA, the CDR3 is TGTGCCAGCAGTTCGTCGACAGGGTGGGGCAGCAATCAGCCCCAGCATTTT. Amino acid sequence: CASSSSTGWGSNQPQHF.

CDR3 DNA sequence: TGTGCCAGCAGCTTAAACAGCTACGAGCAGTACGTC. Its translation is CASSLNSYEQYV. The V call is TRBV11-2, the J call TRBJ2-7, with unresolved D. V lost 2 bases and J lost 3, with 5 bases in between. CDR1 and CDR2 from the germline V gene are SGHAT and FQNNGV. The CDR3 contains 12 residues.

This clone was picked up one time. V and J are TRBV9 and TRBJ2-5; D possibly corresponds to TRBD1 (6 bases). This CDR3 is 14 amino acids long. CDR1 and CDR2 from the germline V gene are SGDLS and YYNGEE. V lost 4 bases and J 5 bases, leaving 15 bases between the germline ends. CDR3 nucleotides: TGTGCCAGCAGCTCCGGACAGTGGACGGAGACCCAGTACTTC. Protein: CASSSGQWTETQYF.

The chain links TRBV28 to TRBJ2-7; TRBD1 matches at 7 bases. Looked up from germline, CDR1 is MDHEN and CDR2 is SYDVKM. This CDR3 spans 14 amino acids. V lost 3 bases and J lost 5; bases outside the gene matches: 7. CDR3 sequence: CASSFATGVHEQYF. In DNA form, the CDR3 reads TGTGCCAGCAGTTTCGCAACAGGGGTTCACGAGCAGTACTTC.

This chain uses TRBV7-2 with TRBJ1-3; TRBD1 might be the D (6 bases). This CDR3 comprises 16 residues. Germline V CDR1 and CDR2: SGHTA, FQGNSA. V lost 2 bases, J lost 2 bases, and 13 bases lay in between. CDR3 bases: TGTGCCAGCAGCTTACGGGGGGCCTCGACTGGAAACACCATATATTTT. Protein sequence: CASSLRGASTGNTIYF.

This clone was counted between two and nine times. The CDR3 here is CASSLGQGNNQPQHF. CDR3 coding DNA: TGTGCCAGCAGTTTAGGACAGGGCAACAATCAGCCCCAGCATTTT. The V gene is TRBV27, the J gene TRBJ1-5; 8 bases map to TRBD1. Germline trimming cut 2 bases from V and 3 bases from J; bases unmatched to any gene: 3. In germline, CDR1 is MNHEY, CDR2 SMNVEV (reference sequence). This CDR3 is built from 15 residues.

This clone was counted a few times. This chain connects TRBV6-9 to TRBJ1-1; 7 nucleotides line up with TRBD1. The CDR3 length is 19 residues. Per the germline V gene, CDR1 is MNHGY and CDR2 is SVAAGI. V dropped 0 bases and J dropped 0; count of bases not matched to a gene: 13. The CDR3 reads CASSYSIWDRRFLNTEAFF. Written as DNA, the CDR3 is TGTGCCAGCAGTTATTCGATTTGGGACAGAAGATTTTTGAACACTGAAGCTTTCTTT.

A single count supports this clone. The V gene is TRBV5-4, the J gene TRBJ2-2; unclear D gene. CDR3 length: 15 amino acids. Trimming took off 1 base at V and 1 base at J, with 8 bases between the two ends. Germline assignment: CDR1 SGHNT and CDR2 YYREEE (reference sequence). The CDR3 is CASSLSLLNTGELFF. For the CDR3, the DNA is TGTGCCAGCAGCTTGTCGTTACTGAACACCGGGGAGCTGTTTTTT.

V and J are TRBV20-1 and TRBJ2-3, with unresolved D. Germline values: CDR1 DFQATT, CDR2 SNEGSKA (reference sequence). V was shortened by 3 bases and J by 6 bases, with 7 bases between the two germline ends. The CDR3 runs 11 residues. The CDR3 here is CSASRVDTQYF. In nucleotides, the CDR3 is TGCAGTGCTAGCCGGGTGGATACGCAGTATTTT.